The 14 T cell receptor beta chains reported below all come from one sample, sequenced in a study of control samples from healthy donors and cancer patients. The table came from immunoSEQ multiplex PCR; TCRdb's copy has only in-frame clones and leaves some out. The profile covers under 65,000 clones, with about 89% appearing a single time and about 12% taken by the ten largest. The specimen was PBMCs. Every receptor here comes from a woman aged 60-75 years with lung cancer.

This clone appeared a single time. This chain uses TRBV10-1 with TRBJ2-3; possible D gene TRBD1, 6 bases. This CDR3 is built from 12 residues. V lost 6 bases and J lost 7, with 11 bases in between. The V gene's germline CDR1 is WNHNN and CDR2 SYGVQD (reference sequence). The CDR3 here is CASSRDRNTQYF. In nucleotides, the CDR3 is TGCGCCAGCAGCCGCGACAGGAATACGCAGTATTTT.

V and J are TRBV3-1 (or the pseudogene TRBV3-2) and TRBJ2-3, with unresolved D. This CDR3 is built from 16 residues. Germline values: CDR1 LGHDT, CDR2 YNNKEL (reference sequence). V was clipped by 0 bases and J by 4 bases, with 14 bases between them. The CDR3 bases are TGTGCCAGCAGCCAAGATGTACCCTTAGAGGCAGATACGCAGTATTTT. This sequence encodes CASSQDVPLEADTQYF.

V gene TRBV5-1 combines with J gene TRBJ1-6; maybe TRBD1 (5 bases). This CDR3 comprises 16 residues. The germline V gene has CDR1 SGHRS and CDR2 YFSETQ. The V and J ends lost 4 bases and 4 bases respectively, with 15 bases between them. The CDR3 spells CASSPGQGAYNSPLHF. CDR3 nucleotide sequence: TGCGCCAGCAGCCCGGGCCAGGGTGCTTATAATTCACCCCTCCACTTT.

The rearrangement uses TRBV5-6 and TRBJ2-7; perhaps TRBD1 as D (6 bases). Germline CDR1 and CDR2: SGHDT and YYEEEE. This CDR3 is built from 14 residues. V dropped 3 bases and J dropped 4 bases, with 14 bases sitting between them. CDR3: CASSYPGQPYEQYF. The DNA of the CDR3 is TGTGCCAGCAGCTATCCGGGACAACCTTACGAGCAGTACTTC.

J is TRBJ1-2 and V is TRBV28; tentative D call: TRBD1 (6 bases). From germline, CDR1 is MDHEN and CDR2 SYDVKM. The V end was cut by 2 bases, the J end by 10 bases, with 8 bases between. This CDR3 is built from 11 residues. The CDR3 protein is CASSLKGVYTF. The CDR3 DNA reads as TGTGCCAGCAGTTTAAAGGGGGTCTACACCTTC.

The rearrangement uses TRBV7-2 and TRBJ2-3, with 10 bases that match TRBD1. Germline trimming cut 3 bases from V and 6 bases from J; bases unmatched to any gene: 6. Germline CDR1 is SGHTA and CDR2 is FQGNSA. This CDR3 contains 15 residues. The CDR3 loop is CASSFGQGGTDTQYF. In nucleotides, the CDR3 is TGTGCCAGCAGCTTCGGACAGGGGGGTACGGATACGCAGTATTTT.

The chain couples TRBV18 to TRBJ1-6; TRBD1 matches at 10 bases. Germline-derived CDR1 and CDR2 are KGHSH and LQKENI. The V gene end was trimmed by 6 bases and the J gene end by 6 bases; junction bases not matched to a gene: 5. CDR3 length equals 15 residues. In DNA, the CDR3 is TGTGCCAGCTCTTCCGGGACAGGGGCTAATTCACCCCTCCACTTT. This translates into CASSSGTGANSPLHF.

The chain uses TRBV24-1 and TRBJ2-3; 7 bases are shared with TRBD1. The germline gives CDR1 KGHDR, CDR2 SFDVKD. CDR3 size: 13 residues. V lost 8 bases and J lost 4; bases outside the gene matches: 5. CDR3 sequence reads: CATKGAAADTQYF. The CDR3 DNA sequence: TGTGCCACCAAGGGGGCAGCTGCAGATACGCAGTATTTT.

CDR3 DNA sequence: TGTGCCAGCAGCCTCTTACCCGCGGGACAGTACGAGCAGTACTTC. The encoded protein is CASSLLPAGQYEQYF. The chain couples TRBV5-6 to TRBJ2-7; TRBD1 might be the D (7 bases). Trimming shortened V by 4 bases and J by 4 bases, and 18 bases separated the two germline ends. Germline CDR1 is SGHDT and CDR2 is YYEEEE. The CDR3 length is 15 residues.

This chain joins TRBV6-5 and TRBJ2-2; D not certain. The length of the CDR3 is 13 residues. The V and J ends lost 7 bases and 7 bases respectively, with 13 bases between them. Germline loops: CDR1 MNHEY, CDR2 SVGAGI. DNA of the CDR3: TGTGCCAGCATGCCCGGTCTAAGCGGGGAGCTGTTTTTT. Translating gives CASMPGLSGELFF.

V is TRBV3-1 (or the pseudogene TRBV3-2) and J is TRBJ2-3, with 15 nucleotides matching TRBD2. CDR1 is LGHDT and CDR2 is YNNKEL in the germline V gene (reference sequence). J was trimmed by 5 bases and V by 3 bases; bases with no gene match: 9. CDR3 length equals 18 residues. The CDR3 protein is CASSHPWTSGGAGDTQYF. In DNA form, the CDR3 reads TGTGCCAGCAGCCATCCCTGGACTAGCGGGGGGGCCGGAGATACGCAGTATTTT.

The CDR3 DNA is TGCGCCAGCAGCTTGGGGACAGGAGAAGCCTACGAGCAGTACTTC. Translating gives CASSLGTGEAYEQYF. The chain couples TRBV5-1 to TRBJ2-7; 7 positions agree with TRBD1. This CDR3 spans 15 amino acids. CDR1 SGHRS and CDR2 YFSETQ come from the germline V gene. The J segment lost 2 bases and the V segment lost 0 bases, leaving 5 bases of the junction unmatched.

The rearrangement uses TRBV15 and TRBJ1-2; D is ambiguous. The germline V gene encodes CDR1 LNHNV and CDR2 YYDKDF (reference sequence). This CDR3 contains 16 residues. V was pared by 0 bases and J by 4 bases, with 15 bases between. Here the CDR3 DNA reads TGTGCCACCAGCAGAGATGGAACCCCAGCCCTCTATGGCTACACCTTC. Protein: CATSRDGTPALYGYTF.

This rearrangement joins TRBV6-1 to TRBJ2-7; D not resolved. Trimming left V 3 bases short and J 3 bases short, with 3 bases between. CDR1 and CDR2 from the germline V gene are MNHNS and SASEGT. The CDR3 loop spans 11 amino acids. In nucleotides, the CDR3 is TGTGCCAGCAGTGACCACTACGAGCAGTACTTC. Amino acid sequence: CASSDHYEQYF.